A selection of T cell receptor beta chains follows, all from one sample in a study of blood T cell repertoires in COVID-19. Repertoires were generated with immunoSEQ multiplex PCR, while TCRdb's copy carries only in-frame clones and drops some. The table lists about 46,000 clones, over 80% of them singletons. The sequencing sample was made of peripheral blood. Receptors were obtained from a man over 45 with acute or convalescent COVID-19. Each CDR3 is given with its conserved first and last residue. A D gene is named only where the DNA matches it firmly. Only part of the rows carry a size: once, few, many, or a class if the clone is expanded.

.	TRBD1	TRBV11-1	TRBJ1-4	TGTGCCAGCAGCCGGACAGGGCTGGGAGAAAAACTGTTTTTT	CASSRTGLGEKLFF
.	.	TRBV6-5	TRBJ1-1	TGTGCCAGCAGGCCAACAGGGATCACTGAAGCTTTCTTT	CASRPTGITEAFF
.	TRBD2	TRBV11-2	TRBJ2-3	TGTGCCAGCAGCCAGGGACTAGCGGACCCTTACACAGATACGCAGTATTTT	CASSQGLADPYTDTQYF
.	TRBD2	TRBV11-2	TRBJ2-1	TGTGCCTACATGGGGACTAGCTTCAATGAGCAGTTCTTC	CAYMGTSFNEQFF
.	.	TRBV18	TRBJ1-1	TGTGCCAGCTCACCACAGGGGGAAACGAACACTGAAGCTTTCTTT	CASSPQGETNTEAFF
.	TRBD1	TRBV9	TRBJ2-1	TGTGCCAGCAGCCTCGGTAAAGATAGGACAGGGGAAAAGGTCTACAATGAGCAGTTCTTC	CASSLGKDRTGEKVYNEQFF
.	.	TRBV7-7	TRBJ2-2	TGTGCCAGCAGCTTAGAAGGGGCTACGAACACCGGGGAGCTGTTTTTT	CASSLEGATNTGELFF
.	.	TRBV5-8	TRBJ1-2	TGTGCCAGCAGCCCACTGACAGGTGCCGGATATGGCTACACCTTC	CASSPLTGAGYGYTF
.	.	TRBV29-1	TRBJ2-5	TGCAGCGTCCGAGCGGCGGAGGAGACCCAGTACTTC	CSVRAAEETQYF
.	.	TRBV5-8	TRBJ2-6	TGTGCCAGCAGCTTTATGAGGTCCGGGGCCAACGTCCTGACTTTC	CASSFMRSGANVLTF
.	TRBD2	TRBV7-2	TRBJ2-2	TGTGCCAGCAGCTTATCCGGGGGGGTCACCGGGGAGCTGTTTTTT	CASSLSGGVTGELFF
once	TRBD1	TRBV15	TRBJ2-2	TGTGCCACCAGCAACCCGGGACAGGGGGCCGGCGGGGAGCTGTTTTTT	CATSNPGQGAGGELFF
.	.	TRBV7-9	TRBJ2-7	TGTGCCAGCAGCTCGGGTTTCGGGTCCGCCGAGCAGTACTTC	CASSSGFGSAEQYF
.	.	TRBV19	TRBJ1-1	TGTGCCAGTCTCTCACGGACAGATAACACTGAAGCTTTCTTT	CASLSRTDNTEAFF
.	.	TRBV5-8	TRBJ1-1	TGTGCCAGCAGCTTGGGGTCTGGGAGGGAAGCTTTCTTT	CASSLGSGREAFF
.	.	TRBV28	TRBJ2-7	TGTGCCAGCAGCCGCTACGAGCAGTACTTC	CASSRYEQYF
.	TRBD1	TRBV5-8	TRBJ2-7	TGTGCCAGCACGGACAGGGTTTACGAGCAGTACTTC	CASTDRVYEQYF
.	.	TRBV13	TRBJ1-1	TGTGCCAGCAGCTTAGTGGGGGGAGACACTGAAGCTTTCTTT	CASSLVGGDTEAFF
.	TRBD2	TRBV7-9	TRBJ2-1	TGTGCCAGCAGCCCCATAGCGGGACCTTGGCATGAGCAGTTCTTC	CASSPIAGPWHEQFF
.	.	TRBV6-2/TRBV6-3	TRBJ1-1	TGTGCCAGCAGCTTAACAGGGTATGGTACTGAAGCTTTCTTT	CASSLTGYGTEAFF
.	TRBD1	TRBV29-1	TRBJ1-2	TGCAGCGTTGTTCGCGGACAGGGCGGCTATGGCTACACCTTC	CSVVRGQGGYGYTF
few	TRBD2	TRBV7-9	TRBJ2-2	TGTGCCAGCAGCGTCTCTAGCGGGTCCCCAGGGGGGGAGCTGTTTTTT	CASSVSSGSPGGELFF
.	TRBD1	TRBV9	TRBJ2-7	TGTGCCAGCAGCGTAGCCCCGGGACAGGGTAACTACGAGCAGTACTTC	CASSVAPGQGNYEQYF
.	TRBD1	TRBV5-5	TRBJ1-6	TGTGCCAGCAGCACCGGACAGGGCGATTCACCCCTCCACTTT	CASSTGQGDSPLHF
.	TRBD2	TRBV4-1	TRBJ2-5	TGCGCCAGCAGCGCCCCCGGGGGGGGGCCGGGAGAGACCCAGTACTTC	CASSAPGGGPGETQYF
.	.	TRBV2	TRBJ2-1	TGTGCCAGCAGTGAAGCCCACTACAATGAGCAGTTCTTC	CASSEAHYNEQFF
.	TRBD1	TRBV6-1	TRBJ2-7	TGTGCCAGCAGTGAATATTGGGACAGACTTTCCTACGAGCAGTACTTC	CASSEYWDRLSYEQYF